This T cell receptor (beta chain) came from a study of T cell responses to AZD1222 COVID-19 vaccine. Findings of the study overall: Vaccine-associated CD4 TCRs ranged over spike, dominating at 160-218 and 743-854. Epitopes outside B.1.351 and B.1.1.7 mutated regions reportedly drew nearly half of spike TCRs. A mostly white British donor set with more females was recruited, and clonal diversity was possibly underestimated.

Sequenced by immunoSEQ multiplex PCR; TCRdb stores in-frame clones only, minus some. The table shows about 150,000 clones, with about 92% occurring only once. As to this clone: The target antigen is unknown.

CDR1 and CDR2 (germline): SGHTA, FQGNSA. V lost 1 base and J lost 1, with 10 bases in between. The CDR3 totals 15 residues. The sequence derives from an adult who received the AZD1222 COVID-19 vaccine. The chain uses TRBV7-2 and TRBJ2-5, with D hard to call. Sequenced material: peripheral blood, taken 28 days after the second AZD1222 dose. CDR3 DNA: TGTGCCAGCAGCTTAGGATCGGGTATCCAAGAGACCCAGTACTTC. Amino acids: CASSLGSGIQETQYF.